What follows is one T cell receptor beta chain and its context. Its antigen is currently unknown. V gave up 5 bases and J gave up 5 bases; unmatched junction bases: 4. The CDR3 has 15 amino acids. CDR1 and CDR2 (germline): SEHNR, FQNEAQ (reference sequence). The record originates from a study of tumor-infiltrating lymphocytes in localized non-small cell lung cancer. Study results and caveats: Technical variation could not be separated from intratumor heterogeneity here.

Profiled with immunoSEQ multiplex PCR; TCRdb holds only in-frame clones, not every one. The repertoire includes more than 12,000 clones, roughly 81% of them detected once, and approximately 2.6% sits in the top ten. J is TRBJ2-1 and V is TRBV7-9; 12 bases align to TRBD2. The receptor's source is a human donor with non-small cell lung cancer. The sample comprised lung tumor tissue. CDR3: CASSRTSGANNEQFF. As DNA, the CDR3 is TGTGCCAGCAGCCGGACTAGCGGGGCCAACAATGAGCAGTTCTTC.